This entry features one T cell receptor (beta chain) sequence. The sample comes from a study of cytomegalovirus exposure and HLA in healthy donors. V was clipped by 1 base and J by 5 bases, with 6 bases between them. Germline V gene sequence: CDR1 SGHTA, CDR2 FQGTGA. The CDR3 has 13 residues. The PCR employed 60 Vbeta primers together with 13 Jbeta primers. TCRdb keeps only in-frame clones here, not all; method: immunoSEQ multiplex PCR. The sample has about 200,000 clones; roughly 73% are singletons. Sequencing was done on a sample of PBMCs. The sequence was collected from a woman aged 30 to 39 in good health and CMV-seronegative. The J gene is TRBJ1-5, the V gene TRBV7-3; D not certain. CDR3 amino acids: CASSLNSYQPQHF. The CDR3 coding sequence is TGTGCCAGCAGCTTAAACAGCTATCAGCCCCAGCATTTT.